Listed below are T cell receptor beta chains from one sample, sequenced in a study of cytomegalovirus exposure and HLA in healthy donors. The assay was immunoSEQ multiplex PCR, and TCRdb's table has in-frame clones only and misses some. The sample holds around 300,000 clones, 88% seen once. Sequencing used PBMCs. These receptors originate from a woman aged 18-29 years in good health and CMV-seronegative. CDR3s include the opening cysteine and the closing phenylalanine or tryptophan.

>TRBJ1-1|TRBV2
CASIRVDTEAFF
>TRBJ1-1|TRBV28
CASSLKQGVDTEAFF
>TRBJ2-5|TRBV27
CASSPSGNQETQYF
>TRBJ1-5|TRBV28
CASMGGVSNQPQHF
>TRBJ1-1|TRBV6-1
CASRGPTGVHTEAFF
>TRBJ2-2|TRBV19
CASSQGARTGELFF
>TRBJ2-7|TRBV6-6
CASGVYPYEQYF
>TRBJ2-2|TRBV5-1
CASSSYRGSSAGELFF
>TRBJ2-5|TRBV5-1
CASRRPGLAGAQETQYF
>TRBJ2-7|TRBV9
CASSGGTGRSYEQYF
>TRBJ2-3|TRBV7-3
CASSLGGRVTDTQYF
>TRBJ2-7|TRBV11-3
CASPPVGGREQYF
>TRBJ1-3|TRBV15
CATSRDLGQAVGSGNTIYF
>TRBJ1-5|TRBV28
CASSLSGQGNQPQHF
>TRBJ2-7|TRBV6-5
CASSPGTVLEQYF
>TRBJ1-2|TRBV27
CASSPIGGQYGYTF